This passage covers 32 T cell receptor beta chains from one sample sequenced in a study of Ad26.COV2.S vaccination and SARS-CoV-2 variants (dated by TCRdb to 2020 to 2023). The meaning of the sample's treatment or condition label: over 15 received Ad26.COV2.S at low or high dose, single or two shots; 5 received placebo; per-sample allocation not given. For vaccine and placebo recipients, repertoires were sequenced using samples collected on day 63 after the first injection. Library generation was performed with the immunoSEQ multiplex PCR assay. In TCRdb, the immuneACCESS table is reduced to in-frame sequences with V and J assigned. These tables do not hold every clone; where another copy was compared, an unresolved V gene accounts for under half, and the others remain unexplained. The sample table shows roughly 320,000 clones, and around 87% are seen once. Roughly 3.6% of the sample is held by the ten biggest clonotypes.

The sequencing here drew on peripheral blood, taken in a trial of Ad26.COV2.S vaccine versus placebo. The receptors shown here come from a person aged 18-65 years who received the Ad26.COV2.S COVID-19 vaccine or a placebo.

This clone was observed once. V usage is TRBV7-9 and J usage is TRBJ2-7; unclear D gene. CDR3 length equals 13 residues. V lost 3 bases and J lost 2, with 8 bases in between. Germline values: CDR1 SEHNR, CDR2 FQNEAQ (reference sequence). The CDR3 region is CASSFTGPYEQYF. The CDR3 DNA sequence: TGTGCCAGCAGCTTTACGGGTCCCTACGAGCAGTACTTC.

CDR3 residues: CASSRPSYEQYF. For the CDR3, the DNA is TGTGCCAGCAGCCGCCCCAGCTACGAGCAGTACTTC. This chain joins TRBV7-3 and TRBJ2-7; D not certain. CDR1 is SGHTA, CDR2 FQGTGA, per germline. Trimming took off 5 bases at V and 3 bases at J, with 8 bases between the two ends. The CDR3 runs 12 residues.

This clone was seen once. The CDR3 spells CASSLSGTGVYEQYF. The CDR3 DNA reads as TGTGCCAGCAGCTTAAGTGGGACAGGGGTCTACGAGCAGTACTTC. This rearrangement joins TRBV7-3 to TRBJ2-7, with 10 bases aligning to TRBD1. From germline, CDR1 is SGHTA and CDR2 FQGTGA. V trimming: 1 base; J trimming: 3 bases; junction bases outside the gene matches: 3. The CDR3 length is 15 residues.

This clone turned up a few times. The V gene is TRBV19, the J gene TRBJ1-1; D is undetermined. This CDR3 is built from 14 residues. In germline, CDR1 is LNHDA, CDR2 SQIVND (reference sequence). Trimming shortened V by 3 bases and J by 0 bases, and 8 bases separated the two germline ends. CDR3 nucleotide sequence: TGTGCCAGTAGTATGTACGGATTGAACACTGAAGCTTTCTTT. This encodes CASSMYGLNTEAFF.

The chain carries TRBV6-5 and TRBJ1-2; D gene ambiguous. The CDR3 sequence is 14 residues long. Per the germline V gene, CDR1 is MNHEY and CDR2 is SVGAGI. Trimming removed 8 bases from V and 8 bases from J, with 21 bases in between. CDR3 DNA sequence: TGTGCCAGCGCCTTAGATGGGCTAACTGGGGGCTACACCTTC. It yields the protein CASALDGLTGGYTF.

CDR3 sequence reads: CASSLTGFPGNEQFF. DNA of the CDR3: TGTGCCAGCAGTTTAACGGGGTTTCCGGGCAATGAGCAGTTCTTC. The chain is built from TRBV27 and TRBJ2-1; D is perhaps TRBD2 (5 bases). The CDR3 spans 15 residues. The germline gives CDR1 MNHEY, CDR2 SMNVEV (reference sequence). V was clipped by 2 bases and J by 6 bases, with 14 bases between them.

V and J are TRBV4-1 and TRBJ1-4; 12 bases map to TRBD1. The germline gives CDR1 MGHRA, CDR2 YSYEKL. CDR3 length equals 15 residues. V was clipped by 3 bases and J by 6 bases; unmatched bases: 2. The CDR3 protein is CASSQGTGGYEKLFF. Here the CDR3 DNA reads TGCGCCAGCAGCCAGGGGACAGGGGGCTATGAAAAACTGTTTTTT.

This clone was observed a handful of times. This chain uses TRBV9 with TRBJ1-4; 7 positions agree with TRBD1. The CDR3 consists of 15 residues. Germline CDR1 SGDLS, CDR2 YYNGEE. V lost 4 bases to trimming and J lost 6 bases; unmatched junction nucleotides: 9. CDR3 protein: CASSSDREGDEKLFF. CDR3 in DNA: TGTGCCAGCAGCTCCGACAGGGAGGGTGATGAAAAACTGTTTTTT.

This clone was recorded only once. The J gene is TRBJ2-7, the V gene TRBV6-5; D is unclear. Germline assignment: CDR1 MNHEY and CDR2 SVGAGI. CDR3 length: 14 residues. The ends were cut back, 4 bases at V and 5 bases at J, with 15 bases in the middle. CDR3 residues: CASSSLIIEHEQYF. As DNA, the CDR3 is TGTGCCAGCAGTTCCCTAATCATTGAGCACGAGCAGTACTTC.

V usage is TRBV11-2 and J usage is TRBJ2-7; D remains unclear. V was clipped by 3 bases and J by 6 bases, with 15 bases between them. Germline V gene sequence: CDR1 SGHAT, CDR2 FQNNGV. The CDR3 is 14 amino acids. CDR3 protein: CASSLSLESSEQYF. In DNA, the CDR3 is TGTGCCAGCAGCTTGTCGCTAGAATCTTCCGAGCAGTACTTC.

The genes are TRBV6-2 or TRBV6-3 and TRBJ2-5; D gene ambiguous. CDR3 length: 13 residues. CDR1 is MNHEY and CDR2 is SVGEGT in the germline V gene. V was trimmed by 0 bases and J by 5 bases, leaving 7 bases between them. CDR3 coding DNA: TGTGCCAGCAGTTACTCAAAGATGGAGACCCAGTACTTC. Translated, it gives CASSYSKMETQYF.

The chain is built from TRBV19 and TRBJ2-3; D is possibly TRBD2 (7 bases). The CDR3 is 14 residues long. The V gene's germline CDR1 is LNHDA and CDR2 SQIVND (reference sequence). The V end was cut by 3 bases, the J end by 4 bases, with 11 bases between. The CDR3 nucleotides are TGTGCCAGTAGTATGGGGGGGCGGGCAGATACGCAGTATTTT. Its protein product is CASSMGGRADTQYF.

The rearrangement joins TRBV27 to TRBJ2-7; unclear D gene. The CDR3 runs 14 residues. Germline CDR1 reads MNHEY; CDR2 reads SMNVEV (reference sequence). Trimming pared 4 bases from V and 3 bases from J, leaving 13 bases between. CDR3 DNA: TGTGCCAGCAGTTCTCTTTTGGCTATCTACGAGCAGTACTTC. This translates into CASSSLLAIYEQYF.

This sequence joins TRBV30 and TRBJ2-5; TRBD2 matches 12 bases. The germline V gene encodes CDR1 GTSNPN and CDR2 SVGIG (reference sequence). V dropped 5 bases and J dropped 4; count of bases not matched to a gene: 5. CDR3 length equals 14 residues. The CDR3 is CAWELAGGGETQYF. As DNA, the CDR3 is TGTGCCTGGGAACTAGCGGGGGGTGGAGAGACCCAGTACTTC.

This clone was recorded a few times. The same CDR3 arises from other DNA sequences in this sample as well. V is TRBV3-1 (or the pseudogene TRBV3-2) and J is TRBJ2-2, with D hard to call. The V end lost 1 base, the J end lost 1 base, and 4 bases lay between the germline ends. The CDR3 runs 14 residues. The germline CDR1 and CDR2 sequences are LGHDT and YNNKEL (reference sequence). Here the CDR3 DNA reads TGTGCCAGCAGCCAAGGGCAGAACACCGGGGAGCTGTTTTTT. This encodes CASSQGQNTGELFF.

This chain uses TRBV7-2 with TRBJ1-2; perhaps TRBD1 as D (5 bases). Germline CDR1 reads SGHTA; CDR2 reads FQGNSA. V lost 0 bases to trimming and J lost 7 bases, with 18 bases between them. The CDR3 contains 16 residues. CDR3 region: CASSLAGRSVPGGYTF. The CDR3 DNA reads as TGTGCCAGCAGCTTAGCGGGGCGGAGTGTCCCAGGTGGCTACACCTTC. Combining the CDR3 with reference TRBV7-2 and TRBJ1-2 gives the whole variable domain GAGVSQSPSNKVTEKGKDVELRCDPISGHTALYWYRQSLGQGLEFLIYFQGNSAPDKSGLPSDRFSAERTGGSVSTLTIQRTQQEDSAVYLCASSLAGRSVPGGYTFGSGTRLTVV.

The table lists this clone with a count of one. This rearrangement joins TRBV4-3 to TRBJ1-4, with 9 bases that match TRBD1. Germline V gene sequence: CDR1 LGHNA, CDR2 YSLEER. The CDR3 has 17 amino acids. V was clipped by 0 bases and J by 2 bases; unmatched bases: 4. The CDR3 DNA follows: TGCGCCAGCAGCCAAGACCGGACAGGGGCGACTAATGAAAAACTGTTTTTT. Translation gives CASSQDRTGATNEKLFF.

The chain carries TRBV11-1 and TRBJ2-5, with D uncertain. The CDR3 consists of 11 residues. Germline-derived CDR1 and CDR2 are SGHAT and FQDESV (reference sequence). Trimming shortened V by 5 bases and J by 7 bases, and 8 bases separated the two germline ends. CDR3 bases: TGTGCCAGCAGCCCCAGCGTGACCCAGTACTTC. Residues: CASSPSVTQYF.

The chain recombines TRBV7-8 with TRBJ2-1; the D gene is possibly TRBD2 (5 bases). V was shortened by 1 base and J by 4 bases, with 14 bases between the two germline ends. This CDR3 spans 16 amino acids. Germline loops: CDR1 SGHVS, CDR2 FQNEAQ. CDR3 coding DNA: TGTGCCAGCAGCTTAGTCCCTCGAGGGTGGTACAATGAGCAGTTCTTC. The encoded protein is CASSLVPRGWYNEQFF.

The chain couples TRBV6-1 to TRBJ2-3, with TRBD2 identical over 7 bases. J gave up 1 base and V 1 base, and 2 bases lay outside the gene matches. This CDR3 has 15 amino acids. Germline V CDR1 and CDR2: MNHNS, SASEGT. The CDR3 DNA reads TGTGCCAGCAGTGAAGGACTAGCCCGCACAGATACGCAGTATTTT. This sequence encodes CASSEGLARTDTQYF.

The V gene is TRBV5-8, the J gene TRBJ1-5; D remains ambiguous. V lost 1 base and J 4 bases, leaving 18 bases between the germline ends. This CDR3 contains 17 residues. Looked up from germline, CDR1 is SGHTS and CDR2 is YDEGEE. This chain's CDR3 is CASSLSSPRVTNQPQHF. In DNA, the CDR3 is TGTGCCAGCAGCTTGTCTAGTCCCCGGGTCACAAATCAGCCCCAGCATTTT.

This clone was counted a few times. The chain has TRBV4-1 and TRBJ1-2, with D unclear. Germline V gene lookup returns CDR1 MGHRA and CDR2 YSYEKL. This CDR3 has 14 amino acids. V lost 1 base and J 4 bases, leaving 10 bases between the germline ends. The CDR3 DNA is TGCGCCAGCAGCCAAGTAGACATCGCCTATGGCTACACCTTC. The encoded protein is CASSQVDIAYGYTF.

The DNA for the CDR3 is TGCGCCAGCAGCCTCGGGGGGGCCGGCACCGGGGAGCTGTTTTTT. Its translation is CASSLGGAGTGELFF. The rearrangement links TRBV4-3 to TRBJ2-2, with 8 bases fitting TRBD2. V shed 4 bases, J shed 4 bases, and the junction held 5 bases outside the gene matches. This CDR3 has 15 amino acids. The germline gives CDR1 LGHNA, CDR2 YSLEER.

The chain links TRBV18 to TRBJ2-3; D gene unclear. From germline, CDR1 is KGHSH and CDR2 LQKENI. The CDR3 is 11 residues long. V was pared by 2 bases and J by 6 bases, with 3 bases between. The CDR3 protein is CASSPGDTQYF. CDR3 bases: TGTGCCAGCTCACCAGGGGATACGCAGTATTTT. The full variable domain, its missing parts supplied by reference TRBV18 and TRBJ2-3, is NAGVMQNPRHLVRRRGQEARLRCSPMKGHSHVYWYRQLPEEGLKFMVYLQKENIIDESGMPKERFSAEFPKEGPSILRIQQVVRGDSAAYFCASSPGDTQYFGPGTRLTVL.

The chain has TRBV30 and TRBJ2-7; weak D call: TRBD1 (6 bases). Between the trimmed V and J ends, which lost 0 bases and 6 bases, there was a span of 12 bases. Germline CDR1 is GTSNPN and CDR2 is SVGIG (reference sequence). The CDR3 is made up of 13 amino acids. The CDR3 loop is CAWSVLVGAEQYF. The CDR3 DNA follows: TGTGCCTGGAGTGTCCTCGTGGGGGCCGAGCAGTACTTC.

The chain joins TRBV19 to TRBJ1-5, with 8 bases identical to TRBD1. Germline V CDR1 and CDR2: LNHDA, SQIVND (reference sequence). With V trimmed by 4 bases and J by 5 bases, 7 bases remained unmatched. This CDR3 contains 15 residues. The CDR3 bases are TGTGCCAGTAGTACGGGACAGGCTGGGTATCAGCCCCAGCATTTT. Its protein is CASSTGQAGYQPQHF.

The chain has TRBV5-5 and TRBJ1-1; 8 nucleotides match TRBD1. Germline-derived CDR1 and CDR2 are SGHKS and YYEKEE (reference sequence). The length of the CDR3 is 15 residues. V was pared by 3 bases and J by 0 bases, with 4 bases of the junction left unmatched. The CDR3 spells CASSWGGQVNTEAFF. The CDR3 DNA reads as TGTGCCAGCAGCTGGGGGGGACAGGTGAACACTGAAGCTTTCTTT.

The gene calls are TRBV6-5 and TRBJ1-2, with a tentative D call TRBD1 (6 bases). CDR1 MNHEY and CDR2 SVGAGI come from the germline V gene. V gave up 5 bases and J gave up 4 bases, with 14 bases separating them. The CDR3 runs 14 residues. CDR3 protein: CASSRTGISYGYTF. CDR3 in DNA: TGTGCCAGCAGTAGAACAGGGATTTCCTATGGCTACACCTTC.

The V call is TRBV5-4, the J call TRBJ1-2, with D perhaps matching TRBD1 (6 bases). The CDR3 runs to 15 residues. Deletions cut 4 bases from V and 2 bases from J, with 15 bases between. Germline V gene sequence: CDR1 SGHNT, CDR2 YYREEE (reference sequence). CDR3 sequence (DNA): TGTGCCAGCAGCGCCGGGACAACTACAAACTATGGCTACACCTTC. This encodes CASSAGTTTNYGYTF.

This clone was detected only once. The chain uses TRBV14 and TRBJ2-3, with D possibly being TRBD2 (5 bases). Trimming took 0 bases from V and 0 from J, leaving 10 bases between them. The CDR3 sequence is 16 residues long. Germline-derived CDR1 and CDR2 are SGHDN and FVKESK. CDR3 protein: CASSQDLAPSTDTQYF. CDR3 nucleotide sequence: TGTGCCAGCAGCCAAGATCTAGCACCCAGCACAGATACGCAGTATTTT. Combining the CDR3 with reference TRBV14 and TRBJ2-3 gives the whole variable domain EAGVTQFPSHSVIEKGQTVTLRCDPISGHDNLYWYRRVMGKEIKFLLHFVKESKQDESGMPNNRFLAERTGGTYSTLKVQPAELEDSGVYFCASSQDLAPSTDTQYFGPGTRLTVL.

This clone was detected a few times. The rearrangement uses TRBV5-4 and TRBJ2-7; TRBD2 agrees at 8 bases. Germline V gene data show CDR1 as SGHNT and CDR2 as YYREEE (reference sequence). The CDR3 totals 13 residues. Trimming took 4 bases from V and 2 from J; bases not matched to a gene: 2. The CDR3 spells CASSRRGAYEQYF. CDR3 DNA: TGTGCCAGCAGCCGGCGGGGGGCCTACGAGCAGTACTTC.

A single count supports this clone. The gene calls are TRBV2 and TRBJ2-5; 9 nucleotides line up with TRBD2. This CDR3 is built from 12 residues. V was clipped by 9 bases and J by 4 bases; unmatched bases: 3. Germline V gives CDR1 SNHLY, CDR2 FYNNEI. The CDR3 sequence is CASRAGGETQYF. Here the CDR3 DNA reads TGTGCCAGTAGAGCGGGGGGAGAGACCCAGTACTTC.